This TCR beta chain was profiled in a study of T cells in Graves' hyperthyroidism and ophthalmopathy. Study results and limitations: Blood samples included most of the expanded thyroid clonotypes exceeding 0.001. The model forecast ophthalmopathy, anticipating it by a median around 6.5 months before onset.

This clonotype has a handful of counts. Its antigen is currently unknown. J gave up 2 bases and V 6 bases, and 6 bases lay outside the gene matches. CDR1 and CDR2 (germline): KGHDR, SFDVKD. The CDR3 has 15 residues. Out of more than 8 ml of fresh peripheral blood came the PBMCs. RNA transcripts were the template for amplifying TCR beta CDR3 regions. The HTBI primer set served for first-round RT-PCR of the TCR CDR3. TCRdb reprocessed the multiplex PCR reads via MiXCR and lists one record per CDR3 protein. The sample holds over 350,000 distinct CDR3 sequences, about 18% seen once. This clonotype was obtained from a man aged 18 to 30 with Graves' ophthalmopathy. The rearrangement uses TRBV24-1 and TRBJ2-3, with TRBD2 identical over 8 bases. Sequencing was carried out using blood. The CDR3 sequence: CATSTGGLDTDTQYF. DNA of the CDR3: TGTGCCACCAGTACGGGGGGGCTTGACACAGATACGCAGTATTTT.